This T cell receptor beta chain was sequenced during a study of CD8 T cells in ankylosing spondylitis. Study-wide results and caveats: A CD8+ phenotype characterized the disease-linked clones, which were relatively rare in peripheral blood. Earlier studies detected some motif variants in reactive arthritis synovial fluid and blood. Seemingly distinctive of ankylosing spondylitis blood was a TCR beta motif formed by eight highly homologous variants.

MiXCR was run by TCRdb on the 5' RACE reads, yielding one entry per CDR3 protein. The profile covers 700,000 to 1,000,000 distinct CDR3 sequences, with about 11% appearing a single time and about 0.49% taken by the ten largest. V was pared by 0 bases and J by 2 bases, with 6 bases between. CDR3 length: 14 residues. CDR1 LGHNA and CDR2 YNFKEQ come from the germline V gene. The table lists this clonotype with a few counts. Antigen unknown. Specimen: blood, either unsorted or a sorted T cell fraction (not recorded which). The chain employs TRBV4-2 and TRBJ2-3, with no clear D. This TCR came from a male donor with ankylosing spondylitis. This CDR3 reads CASSQDGFTDTQYF. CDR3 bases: TGTGCCAGCAGCCAAGATGGGTTCACAGATACGCAGTATTTT.